The 8 T cell receptor beta chains listed next were all sequenced from one sample in a study of blood T cell repertoires in COVID-19. TCRdb's copy holds only in-frame clones and misses some; the assay was immunoSEQ multiplex PCR. In the table there are about 200,000 clones, around 90% of which are singletons. Specimen: PBMCs or T cells enriched from blood (not recorded which). The receptors derive from a woman aged 25 to 45 who had recovered from COVID-19.

The chain employs TRBV9 and TRBJ1-1, with D uncertain. The germline V gene encodes CDR1 SGDLS and CDR2 YYNGEE. The CDR3 contains 14 residues. Trimming took off 0 bases at V and 4 bases at J, with 10 bases between the two ends. CDR3 sequence (DNA): TGTGCCAGCAGCGTAGACAGCATGAGCACTGAAGCTTTCTTT. Translated, it gives CASSVDSMSTEAFF.

V gene TRBV11-2 combines with J gene TRBJ1-1; perhaps TRBD1 as D (5 bases). The germline CDR1 and CDR2 sequences are SGHAT and FQNNGV. This CDR3 region has 14 residues. The V end lost 8 bases, the J end lost 6 bases, and 19 bases lay between the germline ends. This chain's CDR3 is CASRRGNFLSEAFF. In nucleotides, the CDR3 is TGTGCCAGCCGGCGGGGGAACTTTTTGTCTGAAGCTTTCTTT.

The chain joins TRBV18 to TRBJ1-5, with TRBD1 identical over 7 bases. The trim removed 3 bases at V and 3 bases at J, leaving 2 bases unmatched. The length of the CDR3 is 14 residues. Per germline, CDR1 KGHSH and CDR2 LQKENI. CDR3 region: CASSPDRNNQPQHF. CDR3 in DNA: TGTGCCAGCTCACCGGACAGGAACAATCAGCCCCAGCATTTT.

The V and J genes are TRBV4-1 and TRBJ2-1; 13 bases align to TRBD2. The germline V gene has CDR1 MGHRA and CDR2 YSYEKL. The CDR3 sequence is 16 residues long. The ends lost 5 bases at V and 8 bases at J; junction bases unmatched: 9. The CDR3 reads CASSSPGLAGSDEQFF. The CDR3 DNA is TGCGCCAGCAGCTCTCCGGGACTAGCGGGATCGGATGAGCAGTTCTTC.

The chain joins TRBV20-1 to TRBJ2-3, with D hard to call. Germline CDR1 is DFQATT and CDR2 is SNEGSKA (reference sequence). This CDR3 has 14 residues. The V and J ends lost 3 bases and 1 base respectively, with 11 bases between them. The CDR3 here is CSASPRSRTDTQYF. CDR3 DNA: TGCAGTGCTAGTCCCCGGAGTCGCACAGATACGCAGTATTTT.

This clone was seen just once. The chain combines TRBV7-8 with TRBJ1-2; D may be TRBD1 (5 bases). CDR3 length: 13 amino acids. Between the trimmed V and J ends, which lost 4 bases and 4 bases, there was a span of 10 bases. The germline CDR1 and CDR2 sequences are SGHVS and FQNEAQ. The CDR3 region is CASSSRVGYGYTF. For the CDR3, the DNA is TGTGCCAGCAGCTCCAGGGTAGGCTATGGCTACACCTTC.

The V gene is TRBV5-6, the J gene TRBJ2-2; 13 bases fit TRBD2. Looked up from germline, CDR1 is SGHDT and CDR2 is YYEEEE. This CDR3 is built from 19 residues. V lost 4 bases to trimming and J lost 3 bases; unmatched junction nucleotides: 12. The CDR3 DNA sequence: TGTGCCAGCAGCATTCTTGGACTAGCGGGAGCCTCCCACACCGGGGAGCTGTTTTTT. Amino acids: CASSILGLAGASHTGELFF.

This chain joins TRBV19 and TRBJ2-7, with D perhaps matching TRBD1 (6 bases). The CDR3 length is 16 residues. V lost 0 bases and J lost 0, with 12 bases in between. From germline, CDR1 is LNHDA and CDR2 SQIVND (reference sequence). The CDR3 bases are TGTGCCAGTAGTATAGATGCCGGGACAACCTCCTACGAGCAGTACTTC. Amino acids: CASSIDAGTTSYEQYF.